This TCR beta chain was retrieved from a study of blood T cell repertoires in COVID-19. Study context: Collection of acute and convalescent COVID-19 samples took place in the United States, Italy and Spain. Sample material is recorded as cDNA or gDNA derived from T cells, B-cell-depleted T cells, or PBMCs.

Enrolled through a virtual design, the participants were between roughly 18 and 95 years of age and came from fewer than 30 US areas. Clinical histories supplied by participants themselves formed the basis of cohort assignment. Germline V lookup: CDR1 LNHDA, CDR2 SQIVND (reference sequence). V shed 4 bases and J shed 0 bases, with 9 bases lying between them. The CDR3 loop spans 15 amino acids. Libraries were prepared by immunoSEQ multiplex PCR; TCRdb keeps only in-frame clonotypes and omits some of them. The sample has 200,000 to 250,000 clones; around 89% are singletons. The receptor was isolated from a woman aged 18-35 years in a cohort exposed to, infected with or recovered from COVID-19 (not recorded which). This rearrangement joins TRBV19 to TRBJ1-4; D gene ambiguous. The sequenced sample consisted of PBMCs or T cells enriched from blood (not recorded which). DNA for the CDR3: TGTGCCAGTAGTAGCACGGTTGCAACTAATGAAAAACTGTTTTTT. Its protein is CASSSTVATNEKLFF.